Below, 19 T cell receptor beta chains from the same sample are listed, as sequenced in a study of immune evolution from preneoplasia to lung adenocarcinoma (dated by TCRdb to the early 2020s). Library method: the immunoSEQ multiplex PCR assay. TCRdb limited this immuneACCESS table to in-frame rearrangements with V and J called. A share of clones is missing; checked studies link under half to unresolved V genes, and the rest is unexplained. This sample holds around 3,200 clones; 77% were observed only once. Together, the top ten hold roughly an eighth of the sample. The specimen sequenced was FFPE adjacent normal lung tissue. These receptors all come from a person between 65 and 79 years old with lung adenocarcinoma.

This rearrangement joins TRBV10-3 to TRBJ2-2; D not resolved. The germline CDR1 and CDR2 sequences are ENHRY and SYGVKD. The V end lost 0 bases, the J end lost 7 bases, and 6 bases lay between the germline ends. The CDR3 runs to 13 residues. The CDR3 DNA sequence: TGTGCCATCAGTGAGTCGGAAGACGGGGAGCTGTTTTTT. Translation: CAISESEDGELFF.

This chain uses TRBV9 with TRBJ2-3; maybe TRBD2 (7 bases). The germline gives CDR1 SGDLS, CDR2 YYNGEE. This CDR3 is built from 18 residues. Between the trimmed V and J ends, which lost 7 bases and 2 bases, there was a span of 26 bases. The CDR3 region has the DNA TGTGCCAGCCGACCGGGGGGCTCGGCGGGGGCCTCCACAGATACGCAGTATTTT. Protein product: CASRPGGSAGASTDTQYF. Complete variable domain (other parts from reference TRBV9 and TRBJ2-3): DSGVTQTPKHLITATGQRVTLRCSPRSGDLSVYWYQQSLDQGLQFLIQYYNGEERAKGNILERFSAQQFPDLHSELNLSSLELGDSALYFCASRPGGSAGASTDTQYFGPGTRLTVL.

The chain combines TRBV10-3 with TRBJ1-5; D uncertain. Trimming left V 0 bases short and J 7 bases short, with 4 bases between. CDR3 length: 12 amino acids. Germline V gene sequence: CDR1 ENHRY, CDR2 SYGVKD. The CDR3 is CAISESGQPQHF. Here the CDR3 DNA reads TGTGCCATCAGTGAGTCAGGGCAGCCCCAGCATTTT.

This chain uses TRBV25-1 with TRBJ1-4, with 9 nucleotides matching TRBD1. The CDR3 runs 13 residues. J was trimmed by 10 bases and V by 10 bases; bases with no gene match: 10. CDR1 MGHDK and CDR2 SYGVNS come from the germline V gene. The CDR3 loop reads CATNSGQGRKLFF. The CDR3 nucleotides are TGTGCCACCAACTCGGGACAGGGAAGAAAACTGTTTTTT.

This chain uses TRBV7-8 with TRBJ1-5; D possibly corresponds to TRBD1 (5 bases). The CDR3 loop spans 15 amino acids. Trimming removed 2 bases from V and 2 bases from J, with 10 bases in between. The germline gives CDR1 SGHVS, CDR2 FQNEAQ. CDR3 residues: CASSLYGQGNQPQHF. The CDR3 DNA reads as TGTGCCAGCAGCTTATATGGACAAGGCAATCAGCCCCAGCATTTT.

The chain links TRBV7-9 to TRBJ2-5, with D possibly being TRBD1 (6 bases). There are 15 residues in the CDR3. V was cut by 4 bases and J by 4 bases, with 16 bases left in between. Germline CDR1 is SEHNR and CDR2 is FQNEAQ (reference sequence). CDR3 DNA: TGTGCCAGCAGCTGGGTCACAGGGATGGGAGAGACCCAGTACTTC. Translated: CASSWVTGMGETQYF.

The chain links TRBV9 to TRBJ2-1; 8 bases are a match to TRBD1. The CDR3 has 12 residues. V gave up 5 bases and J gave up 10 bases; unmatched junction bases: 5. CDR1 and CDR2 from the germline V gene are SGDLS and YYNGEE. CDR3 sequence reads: CASSSGGWEQFF. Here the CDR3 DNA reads TGTGCCAGCAGTTCAGGGGGCTGGGAGCAGTTCTTC.

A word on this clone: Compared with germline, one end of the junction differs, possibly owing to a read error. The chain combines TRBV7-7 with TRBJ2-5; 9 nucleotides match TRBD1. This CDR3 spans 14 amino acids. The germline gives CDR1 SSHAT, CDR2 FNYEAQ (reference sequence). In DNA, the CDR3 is TGTGCTAGCAGCCTCGGGACAGGGAAAGAGACCCAGTACTTC. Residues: CASSLGTGKETQYF.

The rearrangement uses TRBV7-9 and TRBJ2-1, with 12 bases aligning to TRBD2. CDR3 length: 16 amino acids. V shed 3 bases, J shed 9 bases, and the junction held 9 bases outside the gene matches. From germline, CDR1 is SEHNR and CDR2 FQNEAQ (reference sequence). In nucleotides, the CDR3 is TGTGCCAGCAGCTTCCAGCTAGCGGGAGGGCCGGGTGAGCAGTTCTTC. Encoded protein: CASSFQLAGGPGEQFF.

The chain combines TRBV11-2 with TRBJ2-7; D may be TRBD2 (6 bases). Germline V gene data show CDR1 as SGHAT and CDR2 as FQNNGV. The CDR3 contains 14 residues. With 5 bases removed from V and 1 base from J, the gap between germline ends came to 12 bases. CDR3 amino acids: CASSPTRGSYEQYF. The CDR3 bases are TGTGCCAGCAGCCCGACTCGGGGGTCCTACGAGCAGTACTTC.

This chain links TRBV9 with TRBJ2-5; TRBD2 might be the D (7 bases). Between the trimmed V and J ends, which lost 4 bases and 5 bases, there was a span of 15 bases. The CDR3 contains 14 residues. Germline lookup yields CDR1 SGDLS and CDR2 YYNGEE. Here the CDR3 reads CASSPGGPGETQYF. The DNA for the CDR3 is TGTGCCAGCAGCCCCGGGGGGCCGGGGGAGACCCAGTACTTC.

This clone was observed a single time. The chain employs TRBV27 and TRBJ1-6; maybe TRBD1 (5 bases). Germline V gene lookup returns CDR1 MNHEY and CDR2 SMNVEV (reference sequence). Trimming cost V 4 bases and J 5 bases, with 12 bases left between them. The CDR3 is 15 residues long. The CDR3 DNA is TGTGCCAGCAGTTCGACAGACTGGGATAATTCACCCCTCCACTTT. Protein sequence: CASSSTDWDNSPLHF.

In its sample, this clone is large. The CDR3 protein is CASSVDSGANVLTF. For the CDR3, the DNA is TGTGCCAGCTCAGTGGACTCTGGGGCCAACGTCCTGACTTTC. V and J are TRBV18 and TRBJ2-6, with D unresolved. This CDR3 is built from 14 residues. CDR1 KGHSH and CDR2 LQKENI come from the germline V gene. Trimming took off 5 bases at V and 0 bases at J, with 5 bases between the two ends.

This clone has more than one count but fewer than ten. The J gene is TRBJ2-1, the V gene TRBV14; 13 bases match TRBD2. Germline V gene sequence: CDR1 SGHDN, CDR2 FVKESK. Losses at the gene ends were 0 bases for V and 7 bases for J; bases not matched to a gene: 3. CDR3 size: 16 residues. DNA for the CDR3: TGTGCCAGCAGCCAAGATGGACTAGCGGGAGTTAATGAGCAGTTCTTC. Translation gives CASSQDGLAGVNEQFF.

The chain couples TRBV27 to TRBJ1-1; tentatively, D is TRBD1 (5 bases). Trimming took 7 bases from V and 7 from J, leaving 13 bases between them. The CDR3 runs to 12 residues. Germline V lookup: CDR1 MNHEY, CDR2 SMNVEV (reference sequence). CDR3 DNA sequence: TGTGCCAGCACCCCGGGGGTAGGTGAAGCTTTCTTT. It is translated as CASTPGVGEAFF.

The CDR3 coding sequence is TGTGCCAGCAGTGAAAGGGGCCTAGTACCCCCGAACACCGGGGAGCTGTTTTTT. Its translation: CASSERGLVPPNTGELFF. V gene TRBV2 combines with J gene TRBJ2-2; D might be TRBD1 (5 bases). This CDR3 has 18 residues. Trimming stripped 2 bases from V and 0 bases from J, with 16 bases between. Germline loops: CDR1 SNHLY, CDR2 FYNNEI.

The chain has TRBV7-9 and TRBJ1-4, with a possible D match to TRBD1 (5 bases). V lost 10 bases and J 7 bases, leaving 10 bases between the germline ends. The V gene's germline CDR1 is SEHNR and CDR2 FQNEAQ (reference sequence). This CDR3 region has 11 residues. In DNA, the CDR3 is TGTGCCATACAGGACCGTGAAAAACTGTTTTTT. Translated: CAIQDREKLFF.

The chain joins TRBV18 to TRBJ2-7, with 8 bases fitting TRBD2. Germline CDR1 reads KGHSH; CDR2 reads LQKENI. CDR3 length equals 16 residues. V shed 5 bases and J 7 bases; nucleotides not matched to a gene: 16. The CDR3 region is CASSVRPPTGGQEQYF. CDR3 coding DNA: TGTGCCAGCTCAGTCCGACCGCCCACGGGGGGGCAGGAGCAGTACTTC.

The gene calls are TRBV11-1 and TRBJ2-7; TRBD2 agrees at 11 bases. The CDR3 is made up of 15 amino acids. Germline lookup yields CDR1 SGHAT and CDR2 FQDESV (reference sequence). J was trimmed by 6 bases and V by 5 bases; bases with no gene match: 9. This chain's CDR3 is CASSITLLAGGEQYF. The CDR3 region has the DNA TGTGCCAGCAGCATCACCCTCCTAGCGGGAGGCGAGCAGTACTTC.